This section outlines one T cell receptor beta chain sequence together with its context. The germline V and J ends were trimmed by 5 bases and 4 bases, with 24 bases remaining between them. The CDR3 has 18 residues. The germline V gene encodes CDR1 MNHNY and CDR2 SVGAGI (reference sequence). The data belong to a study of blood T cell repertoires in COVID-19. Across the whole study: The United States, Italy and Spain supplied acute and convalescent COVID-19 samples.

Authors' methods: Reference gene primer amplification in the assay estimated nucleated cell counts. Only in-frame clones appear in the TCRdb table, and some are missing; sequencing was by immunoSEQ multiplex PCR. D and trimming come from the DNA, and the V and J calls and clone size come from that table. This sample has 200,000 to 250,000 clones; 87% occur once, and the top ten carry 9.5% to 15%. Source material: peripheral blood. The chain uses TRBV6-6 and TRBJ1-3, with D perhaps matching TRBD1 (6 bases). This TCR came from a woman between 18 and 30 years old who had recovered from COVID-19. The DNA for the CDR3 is TGTGCCAGCAGTCCCCTTATCCCGGGACAATTGGCAGGAAACACCATATATTTT. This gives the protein CASSPLIPGQLAGNTIYF.